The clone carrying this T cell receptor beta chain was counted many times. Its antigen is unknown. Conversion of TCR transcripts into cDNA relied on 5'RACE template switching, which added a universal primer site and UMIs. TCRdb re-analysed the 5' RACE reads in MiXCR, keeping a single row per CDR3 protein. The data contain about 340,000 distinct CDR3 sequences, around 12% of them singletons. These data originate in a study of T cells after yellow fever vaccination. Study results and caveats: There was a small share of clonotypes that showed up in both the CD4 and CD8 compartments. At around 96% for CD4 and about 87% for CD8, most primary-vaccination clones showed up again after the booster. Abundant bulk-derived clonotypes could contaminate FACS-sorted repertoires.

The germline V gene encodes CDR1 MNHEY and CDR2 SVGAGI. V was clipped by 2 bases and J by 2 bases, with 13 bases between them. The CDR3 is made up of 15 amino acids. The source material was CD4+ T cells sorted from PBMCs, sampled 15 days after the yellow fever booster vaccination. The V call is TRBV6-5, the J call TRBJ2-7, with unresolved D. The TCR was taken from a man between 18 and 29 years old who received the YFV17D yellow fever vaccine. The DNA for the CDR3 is TGTGCCAGCAGTTACGGGCCCCTTGGGACCTACGAGCAGTACTTC. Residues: CASSYGPLGTYEQYF.